This T cell receptor (beta chain) was found in a study of PD-1 blockade in mismatch repair-deficient tumors. About the study: All were previously treated, progressing patients with eleven to twelve mismatch repair-deficient cancer types.

Measured with immunoSEQ multiplex PCR; TCRdb has only the in-frame clones, and not every one. This table has under 150,000 clones, 85% to 90% appearing once. Study conclusions and caveats: Tumor-resident clones, often undetectable pretreatment in blood, expanded then contracted after pembrolizumab.

V was clipped by 7 bases and J by 4 bases, with 5 bases between them. The CDR3 has 11 amino acids. CDR1 and CDR2 (germline): MNHNS, SASEGT. This clone appeared once. Antigen unknown. All patients were mismatch repair deficient, assessed by either PCR or immunohistochemistry. The TCR-sequenced patients were three responders to pembrolizumab. The receptor was derived from an adult with mismatch repair-deficient cancer. This chain joins TRBV6-1 and TRBJ2-1; no definite D call. The sequencing used peripheral blood, collected 44 weeks after starting pembrolizumab. CDR3 DNA: TGTGCCAGCACTGGTTACAATGAGCAGTTCTTC. The encoded protein is CASTGYNEQFF.